A selection of T cell receptor beta chains follows, all from one sample in a study of blood T cell repertoires in COVID-19. The assay was immunoSEQ multiplex PCR, and TCRdb's table has in-frame clones only and misses some. The sample records 80,000 or so clones, about 82% being singletons. Sequencing was performed on peripheral blood. The source is a man between 50 and 59 years old with COVID-19, enrolled during active disease. Both conserved end residues are part of each CDR3. A D gene is named only where the DNA matches it firmly. Clone size is given for some rows only: seen once, a few or many times, or a class if the clone is expanded.

d_call,clone_size,v_call,j_call,cdr3_aa,cdr3_nt
TRBD2,NA,TRBV7-3,TRBJ2-1,CASSPGRGLVDNEQFF,TGTGCCAGCAGCCCTGGGAGAGGACTAGTGGACAATGAGCAGTTCTTC
TRBD1,NA,TRBV18,TRBJ1-5,CASSQGQARNQPQHF,TGTGCCAGCTCACAGGGACAGGCCCGCAATCAGCCCCAGCATTTT
NA,few,TRBV6-5,TRBJ1-4,CASRPRGSTNEKLFF,TGTGCCAGCAGGCCCCGGGGATCAACTAATGAAAAACTGTTTTTT
NA,NA,TRBV6-2/TRBV6-3,TRBJ2-1,CASSYPGVVREIRSYNEQFF,TGTGCCAGCAGTTACCCTGGTGTGGTAAGGGAGATAAGATCCTACAATGAGCAGTTCTTC
NA,NA,TRBV4-1,TRBJ2-3,CASSQELGRSTDTQYF,TGCGCCAGCAGCCAAGAGCTGGGGAGGAGCACAGATACGCAGTATTTT
NA,NA,TRBV7-9,TRBJ2-1,CASSFERPLSNEQFF,TGTGCCAGCAGCTTCGAGAGGCCGTTATCCAATGAGCAGTTCTTC
NA,NA,TRBV29-1,TRBJ2-3,CSVERRKGSDTQYF,TGCAGCGTTGAGCGGCGGAAGGGGTCAGATACGCAGTATTTT
TRBD1,NA,TRBV7-9,TRBJ2-7,CASSLGDSYYEQYF,TGTGCCAGCAGCTTAGGGGACAGCTACTACGAGCAGTACTTC
NA,NA,TRBV3-1/TRBV3-2,TRBJ1-3,CASSPSSRGPIYF,TGTGCCAGCAGCCCTTCTTCCAGAGGCCCCATATATTTT
NA,once,TRBV5-1,TRBJ2-1,CASSRQGNEQFF,TGCGCCAGCAGCCGTCAGGGCAATGAGCAGTTCTTC
NA,few,TRBV14,TRBJ2-4,CASSQDWRAGHIQYF,TGTGCCAGCAGCCAAGATTGGAGGGCAGGACACATTCAGTACTTC
TRBD2,NA,TRBV5-1,TRBJ2-3,CASSLASGRDTQYF,TGCGCCAGCAGCTTGGCTAGCGGGAGGGATACGCAGTATTTT
NA,NA,TRBV5-6,TRBJ2-2,CASSFWAGPNTGELFF,TGTGCCAGCAGCTTTTGGGCGGGTCCGAACACCGGGGAGCTGTTTTTT
NA,NA,TRBV6-1,TRBJ2-7,CASSEGGGPSYEQYF,TGTGCCAGCAGTGAAGGGGGGGGGCCCTCCTACGAGCAGTACTTC
TRBD1,few,TRBV7-2,TRBJ1-6,CASSLTGQSNSPLHF,TGTGCCAGCAGCTTAACGGGACAGTCCAATTCACCCCTCCACTTT
TRBD2,NA,TRBV7-9,TRBJ2-1,CASSLVISGRSYNEQFF,TGTGCCAGCAGCTTAGTCATTAGCGGGAGGTCCTACAATGAGCAGTTCTTC
TRBD1,NA,TRBV2,TRBJ2-5,CASNQQGKQETQYF,TGTGCCAGCAACCAACAGGGGAAGCAAGAGACCCAGTACTTC
NA,NA,TRBV6-1,TRBJ2-1,CASSEYTVVDEQFF,TGTGCCAGCAGTGAGTATACAGTAGTTGATGAGCAGTTCTTC
TRBD2,NA,TRBV20-1,TRBJ2-1,CSASLASGKWNEQFF,TGCAGTGCTAGTCTTGCGAGCGGGAAATGGAATGAGCAGTTCTTC
TRBD1,once,TRBV18,TRBJ2-3,CASSPRLDRGSADTQYF,TGTGCCAGCTCACCACGACTGGACAGGGGGTCCGCAGATACGCAGTATTTT
TRBD2,NA,TRBV19,TRBJ2-5,CASSIWSSGQETQYF,TGTGCCAGTAGTATCTGGTCTAGCGGACAAGAGACCCAGTACTTC
NA,NA,TRBV25-1,TRBJ1-5,CASSERGSNQPQHF,TGTGCCAGCAGTGAACGGGGGAGCAATCAGCCCCAGCATTTT
TRBD1,NA,TRBV28,TRBJ2-6,CASNFRGLGANVLTF,TGTGCCAGCAATTTCAGGGGGCTTGGGGCCAACGTCCTGACTTTC
NA,NA,TRBV28,TRBJ1-2,CASSPARGLGGYTF,TGTGCCAGCAGTCCGGCAAGGGGCCTTGGGGGCTACACCTTC
NA,NA,TRBV28,TRBJ1-1,CASSAGNPTEAFF,TGTGCCAGCAGTGCAGGGAATCCCACTGAAGCTTTCTTT
TRBD2,NA,TRBV28,TRBJ2-1,CASIPAGPPLEQFF,TGTGCCAGCATTCCAGCGGGACCGCCCCTTGAGCAGTTCTTC
NA,NA,TRBV9,TRBJ1-1,CASSVSQQNTEAFF,TGTGCCAGCAGCGTTTCCCAACAGAACACTGAAGCTTTCTTT
NA,NA,TRBV5-1,TRBJ1-1,CASSRGPSRGTEAFF,TGCGCCAGCAGCAGGGGCCCCTCCAGGGGCACTGAAGCTTTCTTT
TRBD1,many,TRBV28,TRBJ2-3,CASSSGTGATDTQYF,TGTGCCAGCAGTTCCGGGACAGGGGCAACAGATACGCAGTATTTT
NA,few,TRBV4-1,TRBJ1-6,CASSQEGQGVSPLHF,TGCGCCAGCAGCCAAGAGGGTCAGGGTGTTTCACCCCTCCACTTT
NA,NA,TRBV5-1,TRBJ2-7,CASSVNRGGNEQYF,TGCGCCAGCAGCGTTAACAGGGGAGGCAACGAGCAGTACTTC
NA,once,TRBV15,TRBJ1-4,CATSRRGGGEKLFF,TGTGCCACCAGCCGCCGAGGAGGTGGGGAAAAACTGTTTTTT
NA,few,TRBV4-3,TRBJ1-1,CASSQDGNRRVNTEAFF,TGCGCCAGCAGCCAAGATGGCAACCGCAGGGTGAACACTGAAGCTTTCTTT
NA,NA,TRBV6-2/TRBV6-3,TRBJ2-7,CASSYVLTGYRSYEQYF,TGTGCCAGCAGTTACGTCCTCACAGGGTATCGCTCCTACGAGCAGTACTTC
TRBD1,NA,TRBV6-6,TRBJ1-1,CATRSGTGTEAFF,TGTGCCACCAGGTCCGGGACAGGGACTGAAGCTTTCTTT
NA,NA,TRBV5-1,TRBJ1-3,CASSREGLPGNTIYF,TGCGCCAGCAGTCGGGAGGGTTTACCTGGAAACACCATATATTTT
NA,NA,TRBV25-1,TRBJ2-7,CASRPGTNSYEQYF,TGTGCCAGCAGACCCGGGACAAACTCCTACGAGCAGTACTTC
TRBD1,NA,TRBV4-1,TRBJ1-2,CASSQVSDRRNNYGYTF,TGCGCCAGCAGCCAAGTCTCGGACAGGAGGAATAACTATGGCTACACCTTC
TRBD1,NA,TRBV18,TRBJ1-1,CASSSTGRDTEAFF,TGTGCCAGCTCGTCGACAGGGCGGGACACTGAAGCTTTCTTT
NA,once,TRBV5-1,TRBJ1-3,CASSLAGAGNTIYF,TGCGCCAGCAGCTTGGCAGGGGCTGGAAACACCATATATTTT
TRBD1,NA,TRBV23-1,TRBJ1-5,CASSQPTGVGNQPQHF,TGCGCCAGCAGTCAACCCACAGGGGTGGGCAATCAGCCCCAGCATTTT
TRBD2,NA,TRBV9,TRBJ2-7,CASSATGRERSGEQYF,TGTGCCAGCAGCGCCACGGGGCGGGAGCGGTCCGGCGAGCAGTACTTC
TRBD2,NA,TRBV6-5,TRBJ2-7,CASSQREWYEQYF,TGTGCCAGCTCTCAGCGGGAGTGGTACGAGCAGTACTTC
TRBD1,NA,TRBV29-1,TRBJ2-7,CSVEDPWGQGSFEQYF,TGCAGCGTTGAAGATCCATGGGGACAGGGGTCCTTCGAGCAGTACTTC
NA,NA,TRBV12-3/TRBV12-4,TRBJ1-3,CASSSTGNTIYF,TGTGCCAGCAGTTCCACTGGAAACACCATATATTTT
NA,NA,TRBV5-5,TRBJ2-5,CASSLELTPLETQYF,TGTGCCAGCAGCCTCGAGCTTACCCCTTTAGAGACCCAGTACTTC
TRBD2,NA,TRBV7-9,TRBJ2-1,CASSPPRGRAKGEQFF,TGTGCCAGCAGCCCCCCCCGAGGGAGGGCCAAGGGTGAGCAGTTCTTC
TRBD1,NA,TRBV5-5,TRBJ2-5,CASSRQGNTETQYF,TGTGCCAGCAGTCGACAGGGAAATACGGAGACCCAGTACTTC
NA,NA,TRBV6-5,TRBJ1-1,CASSPSLKFPEAFF,TGTGCCAGCAGCCCAAGCCTAAAATTTCCTGAAGCTTTCTTT
NA,once,TRBV5-1,TRBJ2-7,CASSGSGRSYEQYF,TGCGCCAGCAGCGGCAGCGGGCGCTCCTACGAGCAGTACTTC
TRBD2,NA,TRBV29-1,TRBJ2-7,CSASSGTRSEQYF,TGCAGCGCCTCCTCCGGGACTAGAAGTGAGCAGTACTTC
NA,few,TRBV15,TRBJ2-1,CASGLASHNEQFF,TGTGCCTCGGGACTTGCATCGCACAATGAGCAGTTCTTC